A single sample is the source of the 9 T cell receptor beta chains below, sequenced in a study of blood T cell repertoires in COVID-19. Clones were read by immunoSEQ multiplex PCR, and TCRdb kept only the in-frame ones, dropping some. The sample contains 250,000 to 350,000 clones, approximately 91% of which appear only once. Material: peripheral blood. The receptors originated from a woman aged 55-70 years with acute or convalescent COVID-19.

The chain recombines TRBV9 with TRBJ2-5; D is unclear. The V gene's germline CDR1 is SGDLS and CDR2 YYNGEE. Trimming removed 4 bases at V and 4 bases at J, with 17 bases between. The CDR3 is 15 residues long. The CDR3 spells CASSLDVTPGETQYF. CDR3 nucleotides: TGTGCCAGCAGCCTAGACGTGACTCCGGGAGAGACCCAGTACTTC.

The J gene is TRBJ2-1, the V gene TRBV28; unclear D gene. CDR3 length: 13 amino acids. Looked up from germline, CDR1 is MDHEN and CDR2 is SYDVKM. The germline V and J ends were trimmed by 1 base and 5 bases, with 6 bases remaining between them. This CDR3 is CASSLFSNNEQFF. The DNA for the CDR3 is TGTGCCAGCAGTTTATTCAGTAACAATGAGCAGTTCTTC.

V and J are TRBV5-5 and TRBJ2-6; D is unresolved. The V end lost 4 bases, the J end lost 0 bases, and 8 bases lay between the germline ends. CDR3 length: 15 residues. Germline V gene data show CDR1 as SGHKS and CDR2 as YYEKEE (reference sequence). In nucleotides, the CDR3 is TGTGCCAGCAGCCGGTCCCTCTCTGGGGCCAACGTCCTGACTTTC. This codes for CASSRSLSGANVLTF.

The chain combines TRBV11-2 with TRBJ2-1; 13 bases match TRBD2. The germline V gene has CDR1 SGHAT and CDR2 FQNNGV. The V and J ends lost 5 bases and 8 bases, in that order; junction bases with no gene match: 12. CDR3 length: 17 residues. Here the CDR3 DNA reads TGTGCCAGCAGCCTAGGCGGGACTAGCGGGACCTGGGATGAGCAGTTCTTC. Amino acids: CASSLGGTSGTWDEQFF. Looking up the rest from reference TRBV11-2 and TRBJ2-1 gives the full variable domain: EAGVAQSPRYKIIEKRQSVAFWCNPISGHATLYWYQQILGQGPKLLIQFQNNGVVDDSQLPKDRFSAERLKGVDSTLKIQPAKLEDSAVYLCASSLGGTSGTWDEQFFGPGTRLTVL.

This clone was seen a few times. This chain joins TRBV7-2 and TRBJ1-4; TRBD1 is a possible D gene (5 bases). This CDR3 comprises 16 residues. V was shortened by 5 bases and J by 5 bases, with 18 bases between the two germline ends. The germline V gene has CDR1 SGHTA and CDR2 FQGNSA. The CDR3 coding sequence is TGTGCCAGCAGCCGTGACATGATGGGGGGGAATGAAAAACTGTTTTTT. Amino acids: CASSRDMMGGNEKLFF.

This chain links TRBV7-2 with TRBJ2-3; weak D call: TRBD2 (7 bases). Germline-derived CDR1 and CDR2 are SGHTA and FQGNSA. This CDR3 is 15 amino acids long. V was clipped by 4 bases and J by 8 bases, with 19 bases between them. The CDR3 is CASSSTPGGAGTQYF. The CDR3 nucleotides are TGTGCCAGCAGCTCGACCCCTGGGGGGGCGGGTACGCAGTATTTT.

The chain links TRBV15 to TRBJ1-5; tentatively, D is TRBD1 (6 bases). V lost 8 bases and J 0 bases, leaving 11 bases between the germline ends. The CDR3 has 14 residues. The germline V gene encodes CDR1 LNHNV and CDR2 YYDKDF (reference sequence). CDR3 in amino acids: CATVQGSSNQPQHF. The CDR3 DNA reads TGTGCCACCGTGCAGGGGTCTAGCAATCAGCCCCAGCATTTT.

The genes are TRBV27 and TRBJ2-1; 8 nucleotides agree with TRBD2. The germline V gene has CDR1 MNHEY and CDR2 SMNVEV (reference sequence). This CDR3 spans 15 amino acids. V lost 6 bases to trimming and J lost 3 bases; unmatched junction nucleotides: 7. In nucleotides, the CDR3 is TGTGCCAGCAGGCCGGGGGGGCCCGGCTACAATGAGCAGTTCTTC. Its protein is CASRPGGPGYNEQFF.

V usage is TRBV10-3 and J usage is TRBJ2-2; D is possibly TRBD2 (6 bases). The germline V and J ends were trimmed by 6 bases and 1 base, with 12 bases remaining between them. This CDR3 is 15 amino acids long. Germline lookup yields CDR1 ENHRY and CDR2 SYGVKD. CDR3 DNA sequence: TGTGCCATCAGCCGGGGGTCCATGAACACCGGGGAGCTGTTTTTT. This sequence encodes CAISRGSMNTGELFF.